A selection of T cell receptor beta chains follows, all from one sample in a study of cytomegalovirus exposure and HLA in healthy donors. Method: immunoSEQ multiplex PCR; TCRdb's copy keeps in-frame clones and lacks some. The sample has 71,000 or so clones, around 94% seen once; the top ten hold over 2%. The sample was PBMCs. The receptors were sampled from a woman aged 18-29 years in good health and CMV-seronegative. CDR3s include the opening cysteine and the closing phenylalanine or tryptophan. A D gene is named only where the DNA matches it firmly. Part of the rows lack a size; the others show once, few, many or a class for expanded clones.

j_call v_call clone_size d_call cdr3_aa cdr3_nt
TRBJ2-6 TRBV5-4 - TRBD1 CASSLVQGAAGANVLTF TGTGCCAGCAGCTTGGTGCAGGGGGCTGCTGGGGCCAACGTCCTGACTTTC
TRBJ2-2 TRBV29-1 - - CSVEEGQGLAGELFF TGCAGCGTTGAAGAGGGGCAGGGTTTGGCCGGGGAGCTGTTTTTT
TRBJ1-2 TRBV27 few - CASSALGSYGYTF TGTGCCAGCAGTGCCCTGGGGAGCTATGGCTACACCTTC
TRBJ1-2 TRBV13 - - CASSQIQTNYGYTF TGTGCCAGCAGCCAGATACAGACGAACTATGGCTACACCTTC
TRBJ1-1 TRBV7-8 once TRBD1 CASSQDRVNTEAFF TGTGCCAGCAGCCAAGACAGGGTGAACACTGAAGCTTTCTTT
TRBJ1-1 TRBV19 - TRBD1 CASSAPSGTDHENTEAFF TGTGCCAGTAGTGCTCCCTCCGGGACAGATCACGAGAACACTGAAGCTTTCTTT
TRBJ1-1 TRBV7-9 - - CASSLDLGATEAFF TGTGCCAGCAGCTTAGATTTGGGGGCAACGGAAGCTTTCTTT
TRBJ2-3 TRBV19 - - CASSIMGGRDTQYF TGTGCCAGTAGTATAATGGGGGGAAGAGATACGCAGTATTTT
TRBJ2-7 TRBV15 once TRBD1 CATSLDTGGLLRTYEQYF TGTGCCACCAGTCTCGATACAGGGGGTTTGTTGAGAACCTACGAGCAGTACTTC
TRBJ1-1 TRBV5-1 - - CASSLAGAKGNTEAFF TGCGCCAGCAGCTTGGCAGGGGCTAAAGGGAACACTGAAGCTTTCTTT
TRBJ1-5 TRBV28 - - CASSSPHRGNQPQHF TGTGCCAGCAGTTCCCCACACAGGGGCAATCAGCCCCAGCATTTT
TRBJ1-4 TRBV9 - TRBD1 CASSAGTAVSTNEKLFF TGTGCCAGCAGCGCCGGGACAGCCGTTTCAACTAATGAAAAACTGTTTTTT
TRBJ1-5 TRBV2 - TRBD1 CASRKTGNQPQHF TGTGCCAGCAGGAAGACAGGGAACCAGCCCCAGCATTTT
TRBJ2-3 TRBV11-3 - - CASSPGGKSTDTQYF TGTGCCAGCAGCCCAGGGGGGAAAAGCACAGATACGCAGTATTTT
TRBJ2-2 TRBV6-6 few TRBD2 CAGGSGEVGELFF TGTGCCGGTGGAAGCGGGGAGGTCGGGGAGCTGTTTTTT